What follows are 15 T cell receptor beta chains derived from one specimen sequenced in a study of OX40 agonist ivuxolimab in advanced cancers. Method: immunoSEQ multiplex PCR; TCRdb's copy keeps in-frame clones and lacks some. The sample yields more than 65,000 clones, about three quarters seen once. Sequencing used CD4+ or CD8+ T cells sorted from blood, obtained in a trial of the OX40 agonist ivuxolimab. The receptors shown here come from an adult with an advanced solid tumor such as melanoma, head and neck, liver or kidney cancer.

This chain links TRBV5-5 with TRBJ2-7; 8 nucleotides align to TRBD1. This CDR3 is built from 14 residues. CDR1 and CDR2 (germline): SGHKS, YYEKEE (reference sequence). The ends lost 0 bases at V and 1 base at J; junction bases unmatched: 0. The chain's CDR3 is CASSLGQGSYEQYF. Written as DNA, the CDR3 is TGTGCCAGCAGCTTGGGACAGGGGTCCTACGAGCAGTACTTC. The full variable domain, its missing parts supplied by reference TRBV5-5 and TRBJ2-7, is DAGVTQSPTHLIKTRGQQVTLRCSPISGHKSVSWYQQVLGQGPQFIFQYYEKEERGRGNFPDRFSARQFPNYSSELNVNALLLGDSALYLCASSLGQGSYEQYFGPGTRLTVT.

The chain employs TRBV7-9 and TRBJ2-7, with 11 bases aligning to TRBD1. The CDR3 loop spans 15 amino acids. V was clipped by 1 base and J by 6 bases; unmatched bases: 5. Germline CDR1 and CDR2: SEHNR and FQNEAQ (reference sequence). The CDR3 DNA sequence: TGTGCCAGCAGCTTAGTGGGGACAGGGGGGGTCGAGCAGTACTTC. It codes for CASSLVGTGGVEQYF.

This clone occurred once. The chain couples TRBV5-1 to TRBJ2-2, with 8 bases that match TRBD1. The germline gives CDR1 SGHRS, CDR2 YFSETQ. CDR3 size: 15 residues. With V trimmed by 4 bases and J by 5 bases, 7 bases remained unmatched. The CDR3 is CASSAATGATGELFF. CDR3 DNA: TGCGCCAGCAGCGCCGCGACAGGGGCTACCGGGGAGCTGTTTTTT. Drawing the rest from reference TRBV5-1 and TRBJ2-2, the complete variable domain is KAGVTQTPRYLIKTRGQQVTLSCSPISGHRSVSWYQQTPGQGLQFLFEYFSETQRNKGNFPGRFSGRQFSNSRSEMNVSTLELGDSALYLCASSAATGATGELFFGEGSRLTVL.

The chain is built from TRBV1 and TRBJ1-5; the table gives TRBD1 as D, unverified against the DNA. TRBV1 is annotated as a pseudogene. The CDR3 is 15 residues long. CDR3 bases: TGCACCAGCAGCACCCAGGACAGGGGGCCCCAGCCCCAGCATTTT. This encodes CTSSTQDRGPQPQHF.

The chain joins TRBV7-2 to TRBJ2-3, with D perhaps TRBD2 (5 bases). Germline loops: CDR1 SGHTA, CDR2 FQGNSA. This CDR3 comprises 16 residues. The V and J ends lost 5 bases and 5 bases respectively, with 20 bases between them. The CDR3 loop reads CASSQSERKLKDTQYF. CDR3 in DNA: TGTGCCAGCAGCCAGAGTGAGCGGAAGTTGAAAGATACGCAGTATTTT.

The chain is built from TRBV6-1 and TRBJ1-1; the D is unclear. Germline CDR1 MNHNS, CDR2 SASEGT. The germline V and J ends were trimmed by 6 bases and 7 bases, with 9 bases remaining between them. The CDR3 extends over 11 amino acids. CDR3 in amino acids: CASRGIVEAFF. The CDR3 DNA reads TGTGCCAGCAGAGGAATTGTTGAAGCTTTCTTT.

The CDR3 region is CASSSPRQGQAFF. As DNA, the CDR3 is TGTGCCAGCAGTTCACCCAGACAGGGTCAGGCTTTCTTT. This chain connects TRBV27 to TRBJ1-1; the match to TRBD1 covers 7 bases. The trim removed 4 bases at V and 11 bases at J, leaving 10 bases unmatched. The CDR3 totals 13 residues. Germline CDR1 reads MNHEY; CDR2 reads SMNVEV (reference sequence).

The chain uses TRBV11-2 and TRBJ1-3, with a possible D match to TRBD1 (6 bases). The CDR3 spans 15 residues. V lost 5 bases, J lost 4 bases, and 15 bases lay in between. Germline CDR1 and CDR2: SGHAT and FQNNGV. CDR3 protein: CASSRGAGTGNTIYF. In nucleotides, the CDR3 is TGTGCCAGCAGCAGGGGGGCAGGAACCGGAAACACCATATATTTT.

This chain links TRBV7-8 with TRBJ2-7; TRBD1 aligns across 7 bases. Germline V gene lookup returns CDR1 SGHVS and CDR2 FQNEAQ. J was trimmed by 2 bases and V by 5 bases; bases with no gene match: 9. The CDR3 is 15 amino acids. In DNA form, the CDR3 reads TGTGCCAGCAGCCTCACCCTTACAGGGGCCTACGAGCAGTACTTC. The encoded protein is CASSLTLTGAYEQYF.

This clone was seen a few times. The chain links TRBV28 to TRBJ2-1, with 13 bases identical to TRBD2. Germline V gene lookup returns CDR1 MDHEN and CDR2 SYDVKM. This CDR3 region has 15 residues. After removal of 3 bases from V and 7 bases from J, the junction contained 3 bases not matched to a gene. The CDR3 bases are TGTGCCAGCAGTTTTCCGACTAGCGGGAGGAATGAGCAGTTCTTC. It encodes CASSFPTSGRNEQFF.

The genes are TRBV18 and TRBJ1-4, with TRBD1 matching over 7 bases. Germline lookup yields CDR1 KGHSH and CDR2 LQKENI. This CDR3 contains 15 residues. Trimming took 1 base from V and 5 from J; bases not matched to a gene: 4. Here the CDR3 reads CASSPRMDRNEKLFF. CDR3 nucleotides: TGTGCCAGCTCACCACGTATGGACAGGAATGAAAAACTGTTTTTT.

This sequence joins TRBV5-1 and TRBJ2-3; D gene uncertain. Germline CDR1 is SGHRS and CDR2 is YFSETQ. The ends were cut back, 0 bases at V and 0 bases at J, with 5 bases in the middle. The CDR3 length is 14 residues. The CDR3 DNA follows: TGCGCCAGCAGCTTGGACATAAGCACAGATACGCAGTATTTT. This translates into CASSLDISTDTQYF.

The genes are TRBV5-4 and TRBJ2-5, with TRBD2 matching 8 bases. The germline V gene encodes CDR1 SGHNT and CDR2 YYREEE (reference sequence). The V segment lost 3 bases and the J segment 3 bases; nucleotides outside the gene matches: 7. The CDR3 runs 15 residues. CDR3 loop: CASSSGGALEETQYF. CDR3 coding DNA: TGTGCCAGCAGCTCCGGGGGGGCCCTCGAAGAGACCCAGTACTTC. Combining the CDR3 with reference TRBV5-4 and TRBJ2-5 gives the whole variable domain ETGVTQSPTHLIKTRGQQVTLRCSSQSGHNTVSWYQQALGQGPQFIFQYYREEENGRGNFPPRFSGLQFPNYSSELNVNALELDDSALYLCASSSGGALEETQYFGPGTRLLVL.

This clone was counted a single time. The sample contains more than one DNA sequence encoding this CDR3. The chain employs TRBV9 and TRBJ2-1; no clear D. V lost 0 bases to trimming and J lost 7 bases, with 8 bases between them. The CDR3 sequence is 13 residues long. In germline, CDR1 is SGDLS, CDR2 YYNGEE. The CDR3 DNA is TGTGCCAGCAGCGTAGGGCTAGGGAATGAGCAGTTCTTC. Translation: CASSVGLGNEQFF.

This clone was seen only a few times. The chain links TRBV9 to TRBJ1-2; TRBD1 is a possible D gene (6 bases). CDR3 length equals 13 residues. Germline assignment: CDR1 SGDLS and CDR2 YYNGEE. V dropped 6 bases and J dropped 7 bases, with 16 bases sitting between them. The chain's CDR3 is CASTPLLGGGYTF. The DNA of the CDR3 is TGTGCCAGCACCCCTCTTTTAGGGGGTGGCTACACCTTC.